The clone carrying this TCR beta chain was seen a handful of times. The sample comes from a study of T cells after yellow fever vaccination. Study-level results: Clones from primary vaccination mostly reappeared after the booster (roughly 97% CD4, approximately 86% CD8). Relatively few clonotypes were ones that appeared in both CD4 and CD8 compartments.

This CDR3 has 14 amino acids. Germline CDR1 MNHEY, CDR2 SMNVEV (reference sequence). V was shortened by 6 bases and J by 2 bases, with 11 bases between the two germline ends. TCRdb processed the 5' RACE reads anew with MiXCR; each CDR3 protein has one entry. The sample records more than 75,000 distinct CDR3 sequences, under 9% being singletons. This sample comprised CD8+ T cells not binding an NS4B(214-222) dextramer, sorted from PBMCs, obtained around 15 days after the first yellow fever vaccination. This TCR came from a man aged 18 to 29 who received the YFV17D yellow fever vaccine. The chain recombines TRBV27 with TRBJ2-1; D unresolved. DNA of the CDR3: TGTGCCAGCAGACCGACTGGGCCCTACAATGAGCAGTTCTTC. Protein: CASRPTGPYNEQFF.